The T cell receptor (beta chain) under discussion was sequenced for a study of cytomegalovirus exposure and HLA in healthy donors (dated by TCRdb to 2017 to 2019). Background on the whole study: An earlier analysis of 587 of the donors reported roughly 300 Gb of sequence data and around 100 million unique TCR beta sequences obtained from approximately 180 million T cells. In addition to the first cohort of 666 subjects, a separate validation cohort of approximately 120 different subjects was used. To predict cytomegalovirus infection status, the study combined high-throughput TCR immunosequencing, statistical association of individual TCRs with disease status, and machine learning. To decide whether each TCR beta V gene segment behaved as functional or pseudogenic, an earlier analysis of nearly 600 of the donors relied on high-throughput TCR beta sequencing. Alongside the repertoire data, information on donor age, sex, ethnicity and CMV serostatus was compiled. Rather than using new phenotypic data, the later analysis identified candidate immune exposures from TCR beta sequences and from how often those sequences occurred across donors. Using immunosequencing, the study profiled T cell repertoires from 550 to 750 subjects and related those repertoires to cytomegalovirus serostatus. Typing coverage differed by locus: A, B, C, DRB1 and DQB1 were typed in roughly 629-640 donors, DQA1 in approximately 520, DPA1 in 606, and DPB1 in 472. A later analysis re-examined previously published TCR beta repertoires from just over 650 donors and added high-resolution HLA genotyping to investigate patterns of TCR occurrence. Several DR-DQ haplotypes were handled as single units for association and clustering, since linkage in the cohort was strong. The study aimed to test whether cataloging public T cell receptors could reveal signatures of past pathogen exposure. Among about 400 genotyped donors of the cohort, an average of roughly 230,000 unique TCR beta nucleotide sequences was sequenced per donor, of which roughly 17% were non-productive. Of the approximately 400 genotyped donors, around 81% fell in the genetic ancestry cluster associated with self-reported Caucasian donors. A later genetic analysis used genome-wide SNP genotypes for about three fifths of the roughly 700 donors, treating that subset as a discovery cohort. All discovery cohort repertoires had been generated on a single sequencing platform. An early release covering about 600 HLA-typed donors comprised about 300 gigabases of sequencing data and around 85 million unique TCR sequences. Both class I and class II loci were covered by HLA typing, at four-digit resolution.

Library preparation was by the immunoSEQ multiplex PCR assay. The multiplex PCR relied on a mix of 60 forward primers for TCR Vbeta segments and 13 reverse primers for TCR Jbeta segments. A multiplex PCR assay on genomic DNA amplified the CDR3 region of rearranged TCR beta genes. Amplified TCR beta libraries were sequenced as 87-base-pair reads on the Illumina HiSeq System. Per the source publication's procedure: In a later analysis, around 80 million unique TCR beta chains were counted across the 500 to 850 repertoires, and roughly 11 million of these chains were shared by at least two donors. To remove PCR and sequencing errors, raw reads were error-corrected and collapsed into unique sequences using a nearest-neighbor algorithm that merged closely related sequences. CDR3 sequences were aligned to IMGT reference sequences to assign V, D and J gene segments. For a sequence to be retained, a match of at least six nucleotides to both a V gene segment and a J gene segment was required. A rearrangement was called productive if the CDR3 had no stop codons and remained in frame with V and J, and every other rearrangement was called non-productive. Following IMGT convention, CDR3 was defined as the stretch from the second conserved V-encoded cysteine up to the conserved J-encoded phenylalanine. In an earlier analysis of 587 of the donors, sequences lacking an unambiguous match to a single V gene segment were excluded. An earlier analysis of 587 of the donors classified V segments as functional when productive rearrangements were above 56.7% and as segregating when the standard deviation between donors was above 5%. A statistical classification framework was built to diagnose cytomegalovirus status from the catalog of TCR beta chain sequences. In a later analysis, V and J genes were assigned by comparing TCR nucleotide sequences against IMGT/GENE-DB human TR gene sequences. In a later analysis, CDR3 sequences and most-parsimonious VDJ recombination scenarios were assigned using the TCRdist pipeline. In a later analysis, each TCR beta chain was defined by its CDR3 amino acid sequence together with its V-gene family, and reads without a unique V-gene family were excluded. As a way to deal with suspected cross-contamination and a sequencing artifact, a later analysis dropped roughly 620 nucleotide sequences that were highly shared and had low generation probability. A later analysis calculated a clonal expansion index for each public chain from normalized within-repertoire ranks of inferred template counts. Generation probabilities in a later analysis came from a VDJ recombination model fitted to out-of-frame rearrangements, and those results were checked against IGoR. In a later analysis, hypergeometric tests were used to score TCR-TCR, TCR-HLA and TCR-CMV co-occurrence, with a repertoire-size bias correction applied to TCR pairs. False discovery rates were estimated in a later analysis by permuting HLA or CMV assignments 20 times. In a later analysis, co-occurring TCRs were grouped using DBSCAN, with TCRdist sequence similarity added in when clustering inside HLA-allele-positive subsets. Repertoires with fewer than 30,000 or more than 120,000 public chains were left out of co-occurrence clustering, as were a handful of repertoires with anomalous nucleotide sharing. This is the immuneACCESS table as TCRdb keeps it, with only in-frame sequences that have V and J called. A part of the clones is gone; compared with another copy, unresolved V genes explain less than half, and the rest is unexplained. V and J calls plus clone size are reproduced from that table; the DNA served to infer D and trimming. Present in this sample are about 160,000 clones, roughly 78% of which were seen just once. In total, the top ten clones hold under 4% of the sample.

The CDR3 numbers 15 residues from cysteine through phenylalanine. The kept DNA is CDR3 alone, 45 bases in frame from the first base. Based on the germline V gene, the CDR1 and CDR2 sequences are MNHNS and SASEGT. Compared with germline, V lacks 3 bases and J lacks 5 bases; bases without a gene match: 5. Study-level results and caveats: The authors suggested that the approach could potentially be generalized to other disease states and immunological phenotypes. The 87-base-pair reads could not distinguish some IMGT-functional V segments, including TRBV6-2 and TRBV6-3, so those segments were excluded. For the cohort, immune exposure information was limited to CMV serostatus. A further reported finding was that TCR beta sequences accurately predicted the HLA-A and HLA-B alleles for most subjects in the first cohort. At a false discovery rate of 0.05, a later analysis linked 16,951 TCR beta sequences to specific HLA alleles. According to a later analysis, most CMV-associated TCR beta chains appeared to be HLA-restricted, and the HLA associations seemed to be driven largely by CMV exposure. Correlated functional status among segregating V segments might reflect linkage disequilibrium, but an unknown experimental factor could not be ruled out. According to a later analysis, TCR association rates differed among HLA loci, with DRB1 alleles showing the most associated TCRs and HLA-C alleles showing the fewest. The classifier was reported to diagnose cytomegalovirus status with high specificity and sensitivity in both the original and validation cohorts. The study gave a list of under 200 TCR beta chains associated with cytomegalovirus. According to a later genetic analysis, donors in an Asian-associated ancestry cluster had fewer N-insertions in productive TCRs than the approximately 700-donor mean. A later analysis found that HLA-associated TCR beta chains were more clonally expanded and had lower generation probabilities than equally common non-associated chains. Most TCR sequences were observed very rarely across donors, whereas some public TCRs were present in many individuals. HLA typing was unavailable for some donors at each locus, so association tests used only the typed subset. A later genetic analysis associated a missense DCLRE1C variant with V-gene and J-gene trimming of TCR beta chains, and an independent cohort replicated the association. An earlier analysis of 450 to 750 of the donors showed that most TCR beta V segments appeared in productive rearrangements either about 90% or about 30% of the time, which broadly matched IMGT annotations. In a later analysis, several top co-occurrence clusters were reported to appear linked to parvovirus B19, influenza, CMV and Epstein-Barr virus. When HLA alleles, especially DR and DQ, strongly co-occurred, TCR associations were difficult to assign to individual alleles. Only TCR beta chains were sequenced in this cohort, and the absence of alpha or paired-chain data limited detectable features. Roughly uniform sequencing depth across donors was assumed in presence/absence analyses, although this assumption may not hold. A few of the identified cytomegalovirus-associated TCR beta chains were confirmed in vitro to be specific for cytomegalovirus antigens. A group of highly shared sequence variants was considered likely to be a technical artifact of the sequencing pipeline. The earlier analysis of about 600 of the donors excluded 15 to 20 rarely observed V segments, including chromosome 9 orphons, because counts were too low.

A remark on this clone: The antigen this receptor binds is unknown. Base quality data are lacking; no much larger clone is found one base away.

In total, roughly 670 healthy bone marrow donors made up the cohort. All cohort members were sampled while nominally healthy, although unrecorded immune exposures were likely present. The donor tested CMV seronegative, placing the donor among the 352 seronegative members of the cohort. Every donor gave a peripheral blood sample, and the peripheral blood mononuclear cells from that sample were used for TCR beta sequencing. Genomic DNA extraction from the blood cell samples was performed with the Qiagen DNeasy Blood Extraction Kit. Source material: PBMCs. This sequence was found in a woman aged 40-49 years in good health and CMV-seronegative. The sequence links TRBV6-1 to TRBJ2-3, with 10 middle bases fitting TRBD1. The DNA sequence is TGTGCCAGCAGTGAGCCCGGGACAGGGGTAGATACGCAGTATTTT. Protein translation: CASSEPGTGVDTQYF.